The source of this T cell receptor (beta chain) is a study of blood T cell repertoires in COVID-19 (dated by TCRdb to 2019 to 2021). Regarding the complete study: Collaborator samples came from the United States, Italy and Spain and covered acute and convalescent phases of COVID-19. The prospective study material was composed of cDNA or gDNA derived from T cells, B-cell-depleted T cells, or PBMCs. Subjects who had been exposed to COVID-19, were actively infected with it, or had recovered from it provided the deeply sampled blood TCRbeta repertoires that made up the dataset. The repertoires were released in a freely available public database meant as a resource for research on the immune response to SARS-CoV-2. The samples were drawn from the first 160 participants of the ongoing ImmuneRACE study and from more than 1,000 subjects provided by 6 global collaborators. Sample metadata almost always included a de-identified subject ID, COVID-19 status, age in years and sex. Where available, HLA class I and class II types were obtained from metadata supplied by the sample provider rather than from assay-based typing.

The immunoSEQ Assay, a bias-controlled multiplex PCR, was used to amplify TCRbeta CDR3 regions from genomic DNA. Per the source publication's procedure: The number of nucleated cells in each sample was estimated by amplification of reference gene primers within the assay. To quantify the absolute abundance of each unique TCRbeta CDR3 rearrangement, sequence reads were collapsed and filtered. For each sample, productive Simpson clonality was calculated as the square root of Simpson's diversity index over productive rearrangements. TCRdb mirrors the immuneACCESS table, restricted to in-frame sequences. Some clones are absent from its copies; in checked studies, under half trace to an unresolved V gene, and the reason for the others is unknown. V and J calls and clone size are copied from that table; D and trimming were computed from the DNA. Across this sample there are fewer than 90,000 clones, with roughly 86% seen only once. The ten largest clonotypes hold about 5% of the sample.

As to this clone: Its antigen specificity is not known. No much larger clone is present one base from it, and per-base qualities are unavailable.

What the research found in general, with its limitations: How much clinical and demographic metadata was included differed by source and by participant, and the metadata was provided uncurated.

Collaborating institutions collected whole blood in K2EDTA tubes following their own protocols. For TCRbeta analysis, collaborators shipped samples in one of three forms: frozen whole blood, isolated PBMCs, or DNA extracted from either of those sample types. Deletion took 0 bases off V and 4 bases off J, with a span of 10 bases between the germline ends. From its cysteine to its phenylalanine, the CDR3 spans 14 amino acids. The entry retains the CDR3 DNA only, 42 bases that are in frame from base 1. CDR1 SGHRS and CDR2 YFSETQ were looked up in the germline V gene. The sequenced sample was peripheral blood. The chain uses TRBV5-1 and TRBJ1-2; the D gene cannot be resolved reliably. This clonotype was sampled from a man aged 45-65 years with active or convalescent COVID-19. CDR3 sequence: CASSLEAVSYGYTF. The sequence in DNA is TGCGCCAGCAGCTTGGAGGCGGTCAGCTATGGCTACACCTTC.